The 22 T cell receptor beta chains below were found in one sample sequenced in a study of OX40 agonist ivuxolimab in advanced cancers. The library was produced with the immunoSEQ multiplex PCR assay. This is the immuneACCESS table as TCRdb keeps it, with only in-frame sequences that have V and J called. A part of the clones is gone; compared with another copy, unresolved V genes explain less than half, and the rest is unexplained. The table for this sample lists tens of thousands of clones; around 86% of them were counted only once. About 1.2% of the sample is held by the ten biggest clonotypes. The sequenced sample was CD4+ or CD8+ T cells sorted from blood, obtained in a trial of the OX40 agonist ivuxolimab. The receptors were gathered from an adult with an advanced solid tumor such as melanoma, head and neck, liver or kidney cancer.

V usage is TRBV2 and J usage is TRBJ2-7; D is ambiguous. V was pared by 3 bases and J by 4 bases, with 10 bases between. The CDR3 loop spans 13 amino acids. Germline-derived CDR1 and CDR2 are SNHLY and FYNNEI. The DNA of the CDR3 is TGTGCCAGCAGTGACAGTCGTAGGTACGAGCAGTACTTC. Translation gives CASSDSRRYEQYF. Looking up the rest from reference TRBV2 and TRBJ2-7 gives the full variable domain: EPEVTQTPSHQVTQMGQEVILRCVPISNHLYFYWYRQILGQKVEFLVSFYNNEISEKSEIFDDQFSVERPDGSNFTLKIRSTKLEDSAMYFCASSDSRRYEQYFGPGTRLTVT.

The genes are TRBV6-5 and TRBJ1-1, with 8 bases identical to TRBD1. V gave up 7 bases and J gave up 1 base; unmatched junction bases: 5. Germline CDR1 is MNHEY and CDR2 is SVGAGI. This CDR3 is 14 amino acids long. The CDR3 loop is CASNPGQGNTEAFF. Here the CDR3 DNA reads TGTGCCAGCAACCCTGGACAGGGGAACACTGAAGCTTTCTTT.

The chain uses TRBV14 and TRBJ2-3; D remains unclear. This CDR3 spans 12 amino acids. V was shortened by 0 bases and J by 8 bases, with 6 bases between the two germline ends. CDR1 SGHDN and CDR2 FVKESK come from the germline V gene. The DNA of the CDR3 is TGTGCCAGCAGCCAAGATGTCGTTACGCAGTATTTT. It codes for CASSQDVVTQYF.

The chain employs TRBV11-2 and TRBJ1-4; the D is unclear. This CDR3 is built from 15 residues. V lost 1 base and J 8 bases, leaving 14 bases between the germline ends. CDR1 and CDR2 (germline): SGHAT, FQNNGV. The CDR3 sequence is CASSLGNSRLEKLFF. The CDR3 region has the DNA TGTGCCAGCAGCTTAGGTAACAGCAGATTGGAAAAACTGTTTTTT.

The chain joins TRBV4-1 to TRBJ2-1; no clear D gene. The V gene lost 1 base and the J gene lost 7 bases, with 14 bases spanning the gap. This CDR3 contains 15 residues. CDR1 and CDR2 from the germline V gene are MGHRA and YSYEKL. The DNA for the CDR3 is TGCGCCAGCAGCCAAGCCAGTAGGGATTGGAATGAGCAGTTCTTC. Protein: CASSQASRDWNEQFF.

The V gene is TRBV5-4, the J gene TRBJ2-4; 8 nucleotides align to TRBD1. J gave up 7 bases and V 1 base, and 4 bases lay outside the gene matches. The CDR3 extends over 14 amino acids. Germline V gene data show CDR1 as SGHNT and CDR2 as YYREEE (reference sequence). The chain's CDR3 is CASSLHGQGNIQYF. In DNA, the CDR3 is TGTGCCAGCAGCTTGCACGGACAGGGTAACATTCAGTACTTC.

The CDR3 reads CASSRPGTSYEQYF. The CDR3 nucleotides are TGTGCCAGCAGCCGCCCCGGGACTTCCTACGAGCAGTACTTC. The chain links TRBV2 to TRBJ2-7, with a tentative D call TRBD2 (6 bases). There are 14 residues in the CDR3. CDR1 SNHLY and CDR2 FYNNEI come from the germline V gene. V lost 6 bases and J lost 1, with 13 bases in between. Full variable domain (outside the CDR3, taken from reference TRBV2 and TRBJ2-7): EPEVTQTPSHQVTQMGQEVILRCVPISNHLYFYWYRQILGQKVEFLVSFYNNEISEKSEIFDDQFSVERPDGSNFTLKIRSTKLEDSAMYFCASSRPGTSYEQYFGPGTRLTVT.

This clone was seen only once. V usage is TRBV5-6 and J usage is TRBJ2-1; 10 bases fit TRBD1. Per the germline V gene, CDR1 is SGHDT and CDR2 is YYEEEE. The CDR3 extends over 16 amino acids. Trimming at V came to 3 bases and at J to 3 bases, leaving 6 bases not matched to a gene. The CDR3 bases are TGTGCCAGCAGCTCGGACAGGGGGGAAATCTACAATGAGCAGTTCTTC. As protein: CASSSDRGEIYNEQFF.

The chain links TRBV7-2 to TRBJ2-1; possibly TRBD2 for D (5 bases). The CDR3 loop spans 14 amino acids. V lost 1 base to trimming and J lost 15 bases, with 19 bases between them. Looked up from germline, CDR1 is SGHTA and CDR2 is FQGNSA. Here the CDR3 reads CASSLVLLTPGGFF. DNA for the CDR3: TGTGCCAGCAGCTTAGTTTTATTGACCCCCGGAGGGTTCTTC.

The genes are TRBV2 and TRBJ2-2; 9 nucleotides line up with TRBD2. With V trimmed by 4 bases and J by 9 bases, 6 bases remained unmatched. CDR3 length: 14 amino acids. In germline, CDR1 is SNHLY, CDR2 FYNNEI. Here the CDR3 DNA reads TGTGCCAGCAGTGTGCAGCGGGGGGTCCGGGAGCTGTTTTTT. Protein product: CASSVQRGVRELFF.

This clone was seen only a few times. CDR3 sequence (DNA): TGTGCCAGCAGTCCAAGGAACCTGAACACTGAAGCTTTCTTT. Translation gives CASSPRNLNTEAFF. The genes are TRBV6-5 and TRBJ1-1; D gene uncertain. CDR3 size: 14 residues. From germline, CDR1 is MNHEY and CDR2 SVGAGI. V dropped 5 bases and J dropped 0 bases, with 10 bases sitting between them.

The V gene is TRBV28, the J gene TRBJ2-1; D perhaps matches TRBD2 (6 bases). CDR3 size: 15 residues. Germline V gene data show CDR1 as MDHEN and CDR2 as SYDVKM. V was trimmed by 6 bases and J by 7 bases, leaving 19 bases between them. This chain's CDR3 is CASRVPGQAGNEQFF. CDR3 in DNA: TGTGCCAGCAGGGTGCCCGGCCAGGCGGGAAATGAGCAGTTCTTC. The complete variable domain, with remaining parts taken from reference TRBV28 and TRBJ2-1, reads DVKVTQSSRYLVKRTGEKVFLECVQDMDHENMFWYRQDPGLGLRLIYFSYDVKMKEKGDIPEGYSVSREKKERFSLILESASTNQTSMYLCASRVPGQAGNEQFFGPGTRLTVL.

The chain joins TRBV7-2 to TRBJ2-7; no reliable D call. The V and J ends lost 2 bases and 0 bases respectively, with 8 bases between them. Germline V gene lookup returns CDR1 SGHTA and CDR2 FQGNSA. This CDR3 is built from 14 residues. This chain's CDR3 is CASSLPQASYEQYF. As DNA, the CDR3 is TGTGCCAGCAGCTTACCGCAGGCCTCCTACGAGCAGTACTTC.

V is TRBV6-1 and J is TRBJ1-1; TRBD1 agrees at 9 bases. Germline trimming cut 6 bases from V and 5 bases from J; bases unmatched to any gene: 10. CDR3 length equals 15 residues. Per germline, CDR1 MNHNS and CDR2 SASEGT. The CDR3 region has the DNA TGTGCCAGCAGGGGGACGCGGACAGGGGAGACTGAAGCTTTCTTT. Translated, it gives CASRGTRTGETEAFF.

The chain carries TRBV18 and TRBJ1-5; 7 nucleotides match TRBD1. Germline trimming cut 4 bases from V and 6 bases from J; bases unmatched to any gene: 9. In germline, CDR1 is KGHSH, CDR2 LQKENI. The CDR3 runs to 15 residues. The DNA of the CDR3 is TGTGCCAGCTCACTAACCGACAGGGAATCTCAGCCCCAGCATTTT. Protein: CASSLTDRESQPQHF.

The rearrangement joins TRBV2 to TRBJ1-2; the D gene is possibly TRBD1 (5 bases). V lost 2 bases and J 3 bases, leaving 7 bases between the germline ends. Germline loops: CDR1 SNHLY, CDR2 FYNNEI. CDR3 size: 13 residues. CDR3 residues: CASSEQGDYGYTF. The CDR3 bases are TGTGCCAGCAGTGAACAGGGTGACTATGGCTACACCTTC.

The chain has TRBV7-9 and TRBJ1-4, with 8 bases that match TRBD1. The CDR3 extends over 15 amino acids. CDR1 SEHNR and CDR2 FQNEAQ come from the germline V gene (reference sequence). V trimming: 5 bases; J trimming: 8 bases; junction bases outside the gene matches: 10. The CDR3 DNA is TGTGCCAGCAGCGAAACACAGGGGGTTGAGGAAAAACTGTTTTTT. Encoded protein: CASSETQGVEEKLFF.

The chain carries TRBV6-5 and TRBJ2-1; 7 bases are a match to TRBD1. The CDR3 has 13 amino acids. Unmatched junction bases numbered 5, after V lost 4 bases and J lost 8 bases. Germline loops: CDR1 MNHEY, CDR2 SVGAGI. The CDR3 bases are TGTGCCAGCAGTTTCATAACAGGGGATGAGCAGTTCTTC. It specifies CASSFITGDEQFF.

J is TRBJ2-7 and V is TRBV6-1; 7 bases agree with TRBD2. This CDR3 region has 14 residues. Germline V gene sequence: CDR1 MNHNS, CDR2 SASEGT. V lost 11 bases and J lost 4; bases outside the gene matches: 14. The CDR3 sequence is CAGSHSWGGYEQYF. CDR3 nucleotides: TGTGCCGGCTCACACTCGTGGGGGGGATACGAGCAGTACTTC.

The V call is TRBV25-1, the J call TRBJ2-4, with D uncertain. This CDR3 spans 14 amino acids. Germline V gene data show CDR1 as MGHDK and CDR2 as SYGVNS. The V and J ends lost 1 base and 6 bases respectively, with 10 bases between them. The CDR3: CASSEFRGGNIQYF. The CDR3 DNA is TGTGCCAGCAGTGAATTTCGAGGTGGAAACATTCAGTACTTC.

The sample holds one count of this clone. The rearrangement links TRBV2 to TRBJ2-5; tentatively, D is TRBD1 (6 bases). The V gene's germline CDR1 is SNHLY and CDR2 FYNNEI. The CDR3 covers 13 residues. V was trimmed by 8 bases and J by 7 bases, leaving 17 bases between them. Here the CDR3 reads CASERTAKGTQYF. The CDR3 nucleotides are TGTGCCAGCGAGCGGACAGCCAAGGGGACCCAGTACTTC. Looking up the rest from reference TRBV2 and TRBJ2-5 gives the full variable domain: EPEVTQTPSHQVTQMGQEVILRCVPISNHLYFYWYRQILGQKVEFLVSFYNNEISEKSEIFDDQFSVERPDGSNFTLKIRSTKLEDSAMYFCASERTAKGTQYFGPGTRLLVL.

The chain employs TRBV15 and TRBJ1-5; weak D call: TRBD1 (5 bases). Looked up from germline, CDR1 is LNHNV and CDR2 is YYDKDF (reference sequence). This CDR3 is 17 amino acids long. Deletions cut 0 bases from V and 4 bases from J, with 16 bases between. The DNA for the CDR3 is TGTGCCACCAGCAGAGATATTGTCAGGGCTGAAAATCAGCCCCAGCATTTT. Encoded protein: CATSRDIVRAENQPQHF.